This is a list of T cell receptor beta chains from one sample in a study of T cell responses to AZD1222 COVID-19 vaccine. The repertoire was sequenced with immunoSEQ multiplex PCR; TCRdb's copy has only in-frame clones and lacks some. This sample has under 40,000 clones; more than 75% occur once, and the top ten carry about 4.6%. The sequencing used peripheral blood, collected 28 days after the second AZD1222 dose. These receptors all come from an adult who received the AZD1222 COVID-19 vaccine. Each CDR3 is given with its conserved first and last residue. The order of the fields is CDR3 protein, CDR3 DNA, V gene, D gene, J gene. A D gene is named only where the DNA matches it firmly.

CASSPASRDRGYGYTF	TGTGCCAGCAGCCCGGCTTCCCGGGACAGGGGCTATGGCTACACCTTC	TRBV7-8	TRBD1	TRBJ1-2
CASSVGGTSGAYNEQFF	TGTGCCAGCAGCGTTGGCGGGACTAGCGGGGCCTACAATGAGCAGTTCTTC	TRBV9	TRBD2	TRBJ2-1
CASSRGQGVNSPLHF	TGTGCCAGCAGCAGGGGACAGGGGGTTAATTCACCCCTCCACTTT	TRBV7-8	TRBD1	TRBJ1-6
CASSFQTNGQPQHF	TGTGCCAGCAGCTTCCAGACAAACGGCCAGCCCCAGCATTTT	TRBV13	NA	TRBJ1-5
CASSLMGNGYTF	TGTGCCAGCAGCTTAATGGGAAATGGCTACACCTTC	TRBV7-2	NA	TRBJ1-2
CASRPTSGGSITGELFF	TGTGCCAGCAGACCTACTTCTGGCGGGAGTATTACCGGGGAGCTGTTTTTT	TRBV6-2/TRBV6-3	TRBD2	TRBJ2-2
CASSYSGSHQPQHF	TGTGCCAGCAGTTACTCTGGCAGCCATCAGCCCCAGCATTTT	TRBV6-5	NA	TRBJ1-5
CASSPDTTQETQYF	TGTGCCAGCTCACCGGACACTACGCAAGAGACCCAGTACTTC	TRBV18	NA	TRBJ2-5
CASSLGGGRSNQPQHF	TGTGCCAGCAGCTTAGGAGGGGGCAGGAGCAATCAGCCCCAGCATTTT	TRBV7-2	TRBD1	TRBJ1-5
CASSSSTSGSYNEQFF	TGTGCCAGCAGCTCATCGACTAGCGGGAGTTACAATGAGCAGTTCTTC	TRBV6-6	TRBD2	TRBJ2-1
CASSLLAGGPYTGELFF	TGTGCCAGCAGCTTACTAGCGGGAGGGCCCTACACCGGGGAGCTGTTTTTT	TRBV7-3	TRBD2	TRBJ2-2
CASSSSGTGGNYGYTF	TGCGCCAGCAGCTCCTCCGGGACAGGGGGTAACTATGGCTACACCTTC	TRBV5-1	TRBD1	TRBJ1-2